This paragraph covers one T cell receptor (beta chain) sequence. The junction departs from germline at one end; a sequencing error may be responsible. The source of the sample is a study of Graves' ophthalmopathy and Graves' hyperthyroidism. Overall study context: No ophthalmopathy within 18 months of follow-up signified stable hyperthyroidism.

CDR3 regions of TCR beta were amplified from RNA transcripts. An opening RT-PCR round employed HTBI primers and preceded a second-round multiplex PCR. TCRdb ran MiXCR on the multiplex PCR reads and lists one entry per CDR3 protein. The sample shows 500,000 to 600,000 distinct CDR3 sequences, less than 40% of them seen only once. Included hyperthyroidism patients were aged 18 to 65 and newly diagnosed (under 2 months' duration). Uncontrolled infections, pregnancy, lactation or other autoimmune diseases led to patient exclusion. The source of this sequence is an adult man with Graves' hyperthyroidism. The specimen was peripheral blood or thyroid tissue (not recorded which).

CDR3 sequence: CASSTWTGHGTEAF. The DNA for the CDR3 is TGCGCCAGCAGCACCTGGACAGGCCATGGGACTGAAGCTTTC. The V call is TRBV5-1, the J call TRBJ2-6; possible D gene TRBD1, 7 bases. The CDR3 runs to 14 residues. Germline V gene data show CDR1 as SGHRS and CDR2 as YFSETQ.